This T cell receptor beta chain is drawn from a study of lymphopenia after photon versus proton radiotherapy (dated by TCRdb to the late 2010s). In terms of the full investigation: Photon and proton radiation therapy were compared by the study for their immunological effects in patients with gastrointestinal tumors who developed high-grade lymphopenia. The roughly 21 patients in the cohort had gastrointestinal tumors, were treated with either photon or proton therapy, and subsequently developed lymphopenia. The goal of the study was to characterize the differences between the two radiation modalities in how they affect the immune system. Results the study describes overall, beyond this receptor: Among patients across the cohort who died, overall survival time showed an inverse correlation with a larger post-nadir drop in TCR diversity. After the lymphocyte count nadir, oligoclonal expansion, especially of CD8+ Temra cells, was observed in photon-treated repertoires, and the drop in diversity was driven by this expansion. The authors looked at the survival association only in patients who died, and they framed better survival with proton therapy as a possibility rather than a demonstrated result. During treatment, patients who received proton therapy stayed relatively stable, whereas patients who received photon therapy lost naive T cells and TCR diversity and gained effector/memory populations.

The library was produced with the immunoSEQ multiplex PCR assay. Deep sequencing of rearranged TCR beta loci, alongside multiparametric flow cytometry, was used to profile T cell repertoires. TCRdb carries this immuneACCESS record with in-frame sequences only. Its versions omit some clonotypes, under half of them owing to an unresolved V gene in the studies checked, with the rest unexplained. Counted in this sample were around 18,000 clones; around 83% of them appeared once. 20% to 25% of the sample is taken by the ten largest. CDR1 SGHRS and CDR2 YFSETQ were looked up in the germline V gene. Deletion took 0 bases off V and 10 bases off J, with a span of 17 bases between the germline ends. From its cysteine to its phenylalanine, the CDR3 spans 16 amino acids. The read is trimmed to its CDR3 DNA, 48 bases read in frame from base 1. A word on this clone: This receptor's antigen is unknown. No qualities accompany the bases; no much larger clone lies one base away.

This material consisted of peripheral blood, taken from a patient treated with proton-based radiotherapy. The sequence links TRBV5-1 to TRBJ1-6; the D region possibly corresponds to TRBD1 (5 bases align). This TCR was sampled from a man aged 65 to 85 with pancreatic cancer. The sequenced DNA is TGCGCCAGCAGCTTGGGAGGGACGGCACAAGGATCACCCCTCCACTTT. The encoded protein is CASSLGGTAQGSPLHF.